This T cell receptor (beta chain) is from a study of blood T cells in healthy people across ages. Study-wide points: With naive T cell percentage, TCR beta diversity showed a strong correlation.

A second about 6 to 12 cycle PCR used barcoded and J-beta primers. One entry per CDR3 protein results from TCRdb running MiXCR on the 5' RACE reads. The sample lists about 680,000 distinct CDR3 sequences, over 45% occurring once. This clonotype was counted only a few times. What it recognizes is unknown. All donors came from Russia, were Caucasian and healthy, and spanned ages roughly 6 to 95. The CDR3 loop spans 17 amino acids. The chain has TRBV21-1 and TRBJ2-5; the tabulated D call, TRBD2, remains unverified against the DNA. TRBV21-1 is a pseudogene. The sample was blood. The sequence derives from a woman in her sixties or seventies in good health. CDR3: CASSKVAREGGQETQYF. The CDR3 DNA sequence: TGTGCCAGCAGCAAAGTTGCGCGGGAGGGAGGGCAAGAGACCCAGTACTTC.